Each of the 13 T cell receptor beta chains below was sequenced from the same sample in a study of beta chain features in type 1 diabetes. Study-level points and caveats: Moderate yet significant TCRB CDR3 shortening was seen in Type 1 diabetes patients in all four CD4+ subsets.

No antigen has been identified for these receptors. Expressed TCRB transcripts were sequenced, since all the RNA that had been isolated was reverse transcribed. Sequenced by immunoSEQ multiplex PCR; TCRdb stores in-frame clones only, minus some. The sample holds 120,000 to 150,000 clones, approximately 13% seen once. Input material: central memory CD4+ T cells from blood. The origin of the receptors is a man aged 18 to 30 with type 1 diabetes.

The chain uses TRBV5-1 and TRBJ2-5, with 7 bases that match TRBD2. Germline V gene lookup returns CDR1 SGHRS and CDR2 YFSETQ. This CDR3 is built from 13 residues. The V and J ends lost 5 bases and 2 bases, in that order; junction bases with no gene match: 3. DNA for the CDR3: TGCGCCAGCAGTAGGGGAGGGCAAGAGACCCAGTACTTC. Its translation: CASSRGGQETQYF.

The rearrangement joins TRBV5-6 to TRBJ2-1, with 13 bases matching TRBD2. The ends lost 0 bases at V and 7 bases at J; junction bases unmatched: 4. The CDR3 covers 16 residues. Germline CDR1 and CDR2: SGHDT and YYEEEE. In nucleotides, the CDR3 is TGTGCCAGCAGCTTGGGACTAGCGGGGGGTATGAATGAGCAGTTCTTC. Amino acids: CASSLGLAGGMNEQFF.

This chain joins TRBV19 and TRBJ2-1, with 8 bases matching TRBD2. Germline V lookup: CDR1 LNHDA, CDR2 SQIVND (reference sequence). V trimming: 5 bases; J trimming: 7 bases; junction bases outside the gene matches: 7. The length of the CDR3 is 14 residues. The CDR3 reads CASSRISGMNEQFF. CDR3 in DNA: TGTGCCAGTAGTCGCATTAGCGGGATGAATGAGCAGTTCTTC.

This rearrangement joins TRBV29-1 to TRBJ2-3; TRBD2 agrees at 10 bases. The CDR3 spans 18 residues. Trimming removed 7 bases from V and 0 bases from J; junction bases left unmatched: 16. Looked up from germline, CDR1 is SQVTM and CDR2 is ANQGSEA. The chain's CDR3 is CSAERGLAGATSTDTQYF. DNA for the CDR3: TGCAGCGCCGAAAGGGGGCTAGCGGGAGCCACTAGCACAGATACGCAGTATTTT.

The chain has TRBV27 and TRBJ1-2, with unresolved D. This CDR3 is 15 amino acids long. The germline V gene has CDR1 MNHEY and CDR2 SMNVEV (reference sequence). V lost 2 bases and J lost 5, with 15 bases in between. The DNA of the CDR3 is TGTGCCAGCAGTTTAGAACCCCACGGGAGTTATGGCTACACCTTC. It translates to CASSLEPHGSYGYTF.

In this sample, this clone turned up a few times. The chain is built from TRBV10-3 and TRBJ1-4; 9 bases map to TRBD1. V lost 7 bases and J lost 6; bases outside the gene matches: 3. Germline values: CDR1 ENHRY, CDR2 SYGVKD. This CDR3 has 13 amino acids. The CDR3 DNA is TGTGCCATCAAGGGACAGGGCGATGAAAAACTGTTTTTT. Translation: CAIKGQGDEKLFF.

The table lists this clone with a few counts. CDR3 sequence: CASSQQLTGEANEKLFF. CDR3 coding DNA: TGCGCCAGCAGCCAGCAACTTACAGGGGAGGCTAATGAAAAACTGTTTTTT. The chain employs TRBV4-1 and TRBJ1-4; TRBD1 agrees at 7 bases. The CDR3 totals 17 residues. Germline V CDR1 and CDR2: MGHRA, YSYEKL. V gave up 3 bases and J gave up 3 bases; unmatched junction bases: 10.

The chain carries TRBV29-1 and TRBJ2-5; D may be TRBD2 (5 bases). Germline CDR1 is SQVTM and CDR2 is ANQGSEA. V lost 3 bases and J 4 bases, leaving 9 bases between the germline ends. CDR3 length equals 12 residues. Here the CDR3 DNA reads TGCAGCGTTGAGAGGAGCGGAGAGACCCAGTACTTC. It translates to CSVERSGETQYF.

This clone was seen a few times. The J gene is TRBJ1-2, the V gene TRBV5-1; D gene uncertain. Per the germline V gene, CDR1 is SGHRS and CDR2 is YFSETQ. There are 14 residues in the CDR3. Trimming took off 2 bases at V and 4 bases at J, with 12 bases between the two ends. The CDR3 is CASSFGGRIYGYTF. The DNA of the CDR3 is TGCGCCAGCAGCTTCGGTGGGAGAATCTATGGCTACACCTTC.

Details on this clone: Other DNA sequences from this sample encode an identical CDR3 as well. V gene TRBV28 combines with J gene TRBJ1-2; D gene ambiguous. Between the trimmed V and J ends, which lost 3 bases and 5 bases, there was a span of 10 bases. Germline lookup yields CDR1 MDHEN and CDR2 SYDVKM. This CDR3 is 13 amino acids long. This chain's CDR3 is CASSFRVEYGYTF. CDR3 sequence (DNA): TGTGCCAGCAGTTTTAGGGTTGAGTATGGCTACACCTTC.

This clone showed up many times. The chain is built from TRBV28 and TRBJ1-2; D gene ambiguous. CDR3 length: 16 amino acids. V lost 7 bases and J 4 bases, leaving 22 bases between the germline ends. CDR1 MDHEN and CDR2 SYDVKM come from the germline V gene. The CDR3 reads CASNPPGSSWAYGYTF. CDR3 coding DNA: TGTGCCAGCAACCCACCCGGGTCCTCCTGGGCCTATGGCTACACCTTC.

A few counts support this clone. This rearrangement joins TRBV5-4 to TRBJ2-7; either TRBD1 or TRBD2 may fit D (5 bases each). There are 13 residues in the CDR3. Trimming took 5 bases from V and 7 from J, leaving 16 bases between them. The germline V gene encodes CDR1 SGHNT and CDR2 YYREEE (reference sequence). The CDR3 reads CASSWGRDGEQYF. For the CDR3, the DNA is TGTGCCAGCAGTTGGGGACGGGACGGAGAGCAGTACTTC.

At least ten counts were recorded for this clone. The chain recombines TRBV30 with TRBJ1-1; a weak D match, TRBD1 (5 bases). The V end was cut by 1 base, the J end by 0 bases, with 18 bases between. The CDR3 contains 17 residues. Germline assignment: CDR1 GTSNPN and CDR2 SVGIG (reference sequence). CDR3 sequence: CAWSDQQAARLNTEAFF. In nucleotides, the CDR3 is TGTGCCTGGAGTGATCAACAGGCGGCCCGCTTGAACACTGAAGCTTTCTTT.